This TCR beta chain was obtained from a study of T cell responses to AZD1222 COVID-19 vaccine. Remarks on this clone: Its antigen is currently unknown.

Study findings and constraints: The study reported that nearly half of spike-specific TCRs target unmutated variant regions.

The data were produced by immunoSEQ multiplex PCR, yet TCRdb's version contains in-frame clones alone and is incomplete. This sample has some 170,000 clones; 93% occur once, and the top ten carry about 1%. The sequencing used peripheral blood, collected on day 0 of AZD1222 vaccination. The TCR originated in an adult in good health.

The CDR3 loop is CAMTPGQGAYTEAFF. The DNA for the CDR3 is TGTGCCATGACTCCGGGACAGGGGGCGTACACTGAAGCTTTCTTT. This chain connects TRBV10-3 to TRBJ1-1; TRBD1 matches 12 bases. This CDR3 has 15 residues. Trimming at V came to 9 bases and at J to 3 bases, leaving 8 bases not matched to a gene. Looked up from germline, CDR1 is ENHRY and CDR2 is SYGVKD.